The rows below give T cell receptor beta chains drawn from one sample of a study of T cell repertoires in cytomegalovirus infection. TCRdb re-derived calls from the reads in MiXCR, one entry per CDR3 protein. The sample includes 200,000 to 250,000 distinct CDR3 sequences, under 25% seen only once; the top ten take around a sixth. Sequenced material: CD8+ T cells from PBMCs. The receptors come from a human donor in good health (CMV status not recorded). Some clones in this sample may be carry-over from other donors' samples. CDR3s include the opening cysteine and the closing phenylalanine or tryptophan. The D gene is left open where the match is weak. Clone size is given for some rows only: seen once, a few or many times, or a class if the clone is expanded.

v_gene	d_gene	j_gene	abundance	CDR3aa	CDR3nt
TRBV4-1	.	TRBJ1-4	few	CASSQVQGLEEKLFF	TGCGCCAGCAGCCAAGTCCAGGGTCTAGAAGAAAAACTGTTTTTT
TRBV3-1	.	TRBJ1-2	.	CASSQTGDSDGYTF	TGTGCCAGCAGCCAAACCGGTGACTCCGATGGCTACACCTTC
TRBV7-9	.	TRBJ2-3	.	CASSTSDWDPTDTQYF	TGTGCCAGCAGCACAAGCGATTGGGACCCTACAGATACGCAGTATTTT
TRBV7-9	TRBD2	TRBJ2-5	.	CASRPPGGGVGETQYF	TGTGCCAGCAGACCCCCCGGTGGGGGGGTCGGAGAGACCCAGTACTTC
TRBV25-1	.	TRBJ1-1	many	CASSEFGNTEAFF	TGTGCCAGCAGTGAGTTCGGGAACACTGAAGCTTTCTTT
TRBV29-1	TRBD1	TRBJ2-3	.	CSVVGQGQDTQYF	TGCAGCGTTGTGGGACAGGGACAAGATACGCAGTATTTT
TRBV4-2	.	TRBJ2-7	many	CASSQEPWQTTSYEQYF	TGTGCCAGCAGCCAAGAGCCGTGGCAAACAACATCCTACGAGCAGTACTTC
TRBV7-6	TRBD1	TRBJ2-1	many	CASSQTTGSYNEQFF	TGTGCCAGCAGCCAAACGACAGGGTCCTACAATGAGCAGTTCTTC
TRBV9	.	TRBJ1-2	.	CASKGESGYTF	TGTGCCAGCAAAGGCGAAAGTGGCTACACCTTC
TRBV19	.	TRBJ2-7	.	CASGGALSYEQYF	TGTGCCAGTGGCGGAGCGTTGTCCTACGAGCAGTACTTC
TRBV20-1	TRBD2	TRBJ2-7	few	CSARDRGTSTYEQYF	TGCAGTGCTAGAGATCGGGGGACTAGCACCTACGAGCAGTACTTC
TRBV28	.	TRBJ2-5	few	CASSGPEKETQYF	TGTGCCAGCAGCGGGCCAGAGAAGGAGACCCAGTACTTC
TRBV7-9	TRBD1	TRBJ1-1	many	CASSPTGSVTEAFF	TGTGCCAGCAGCCCGACAGGGTCGGTCACTGAAGCTTTCTTT
TRBV29-1	.	TRBJ2-2	few	CSVASTGELFF	TGCAGCGTTGCCAGCACCGGGGAGCTGTTTTTT
TRBV7-6	TRBD2	TRBJ2-6	.	CASSLASAGASSGANVLTF	TGTGCCAGCAGCTTAGCGTCAGCGGGGGCCTCCTCTGGGGCCAACGTCCTGACTTTC
TRBV6-5	.	TRBJ2-5	many	CASSYSGGLETQYF	TGTGCCAGCAGTTACTCCGGGGGGCTGGAGACCCAGTACTTC
TRBV4-1	.	TRBJ1-4	many	CASSQDRQANEKLFF	TGCGCCAGCAGCCAAGATAGGCAGGCTAATGAAAAACTGTTTTTT
TRBV15	.	TRBJ1-2	few	CATSRDRTQYGYTF	TGTGCCACCAGCAGAGATAGGACTCAGTATGGCTACACCTTC
TRBV19	.	TRBJ2-1	few	CASSIGRGGLGDEQFF	TGTGCCAGTAGTATTGGGCGTGGGGGGCTTGGCGATGAGCAGTTCTTC
TRBV7-9	.	TRBJ2-7	many	CASSSRGGLDYYEQYF	TGTGCCAGCAGCTCGCGTGGGGGCCTAGATTACTACGAGCAGTACTTC
TRBV6-5	TRBD1	TRBJ1-1	few	CASRETGDGEAFF	TGTGCCAGCAGGGAAACAGGGGACGGGGAAGCTTTCTTT
TRBV28	TRBD2	TRBJ2-5	.	CASSLTGLLNQETQYF	TGTGCCAGCAGTCTTACGGGACTATTAAACCAAGAGACCCAGTACTTC
TRBV6-5	TRBD1	TRBJ2-7	.	CASSPRQGLPYEQYF	TGTGCCAGCAGCCCACGACAGGGGCTTCCCTACGAGCAGTACTTC
TRBV9	TRBD2	TRBJ2-2	few	CASSVAGTSEIITGELFF	TGTGCCAGCAGCGTAGCAGGGACTAGCGAGATCATCACCGGGGAGCTGTTTTTT